This T cell receptor (beta chain) was identified in a study of T-cell reconstitution after alpha-beta-depleted transplantation in children. The J segment lost 2 bases and the V segment lost 4 bases, leaving 10 bases of the junction unmatched. The CDR3 sequence is 16 residues long. Germline V gene lookup returns CDR1 SGHKS and CDR2 YYEKEE (reference sequence). TCRbeta library construction was performed incorporating unique molecular identifiers. TCRdb reprocessed the PCR reads with MiXCR, giving one entry per CDR3 protein. In the table there are about 110,000 distinct CDR3 sequences, approximately 10% of which are singletons. Many counts were recorded for this clonotype.

This TCR was recovered from a human donor who donated a stem cell graft to a child with acute lymphoblastic leukemia. V gene TRBV5-5 combines with J gene TRBJ2-7; TRBD1 matches 9 bases. The material sequenced was PBMCs from the stem cell graft donor, taken from the stem cell graft. The CDR3 spells CASSRMTGTGPYEQYF. CDR3 bases: TGTGCCAGCAGCCGTATGACCGGGACAGGGCCCTACGAGCAGTACTTC. The full variable domain, its missing parts supplied by reference TRBV5-5 and TRBJ2-7, is DAGVTQSPTHLIKTRGQQVTLRCSPISGHKSVSWYQQVLGQGPQFIFQYYEKEERGRGNFPDRFSARQFPNYSSELNVNALLLGDSALYLCASSRMTGTGPYEQYFGPGTRLTVT.